This TCR beta chain was captured in a study of glioma-infiltrating T cells. General study results and limits: Gliomas, especially low-grade, showed above-expected tissue-blood divergence; non-neoplastic patients showed below.

The V end lost 6 bases, the J end lost 2 bases, and 14 bases lay between the germline ends. Germline V CDR1 and CDR2: MNHEY, SVGEGT. The CDR3 covers 15 residues. This clonotype has a handful of counts. The antigen remains unidentified. TCR alpha and beta CDR3 regions were amplified from RNA using iRepertoire nested multiplex PCR. For one-step reverse transcription and amplification, 100-400 ng of tissue mRNA or PBMC total RNA was used. TCRdb processed the multiplex PCR reads anew with MiXCR; each CDR3 protein has one entry. The sample lists about 130,000 distinct CDR3 sequences, about 25% seen once, with 27% in the top ten.

The TCR sequence derives from a human donor with low-grade glioma or glioblastoma, undergoing nonglioma brain surgery, or in good health (not recorded which). The chain employs TRBV6-2 or TRBV6-3 and TRBJ1-5; unclear D gene. Material: glioma tissue, nonneoplastic brain tissue, or PBMCs (not recorded which). CDR3 in DNA: TGTGCCAGCAGCCAGGATATGGGCGGCAATCAGCCCCAGCATTTT. Translation: CASSQDMGGNQPQHF.